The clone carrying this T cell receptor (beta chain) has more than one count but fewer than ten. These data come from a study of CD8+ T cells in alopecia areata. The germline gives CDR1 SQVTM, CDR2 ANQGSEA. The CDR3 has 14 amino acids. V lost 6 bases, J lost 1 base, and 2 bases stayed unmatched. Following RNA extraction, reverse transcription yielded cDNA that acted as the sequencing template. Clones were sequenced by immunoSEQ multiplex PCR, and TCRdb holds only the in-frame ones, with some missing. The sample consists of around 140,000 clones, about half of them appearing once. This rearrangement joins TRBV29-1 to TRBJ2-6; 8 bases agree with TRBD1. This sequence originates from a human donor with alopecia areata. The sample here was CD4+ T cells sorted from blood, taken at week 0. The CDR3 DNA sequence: TGCAGCGTCACAGGGGGATCTGGGGCCAACGTCCTGACTTTC. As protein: CSVTGGSGANVLTF.